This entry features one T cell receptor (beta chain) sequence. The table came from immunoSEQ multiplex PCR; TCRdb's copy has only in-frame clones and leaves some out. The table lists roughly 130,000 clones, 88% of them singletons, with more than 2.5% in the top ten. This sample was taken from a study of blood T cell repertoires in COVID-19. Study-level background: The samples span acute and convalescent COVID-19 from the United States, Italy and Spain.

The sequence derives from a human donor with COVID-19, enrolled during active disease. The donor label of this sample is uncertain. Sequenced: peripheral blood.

The CDR3 bases are TGTGCCACCAGCAGAGGTCTGAACAGGGGTGTCTGGTACGAGCAGTACTTC. Translated: CATSRGLNRGVWYEQYF. J is TRBJ2-7 and V is TRBV15; TRBD1 agrees at 7 bases. V was clipped by 1 base and J by 4 bases; unmatched bases: 13. The CDR3 loop spans 17 amino acids. Germline V lookup: CDR1 LNHNV, CDR2 YYDKDF (reference sequence).